The TCR beta chain under discussion was sequenced for a study of blood T cells in healthy people across ages. Study-level results: CMV infection status of these donors was not known. Estimated diversity that came from one million T cells was considered an underestimate.

Primed by a sample-barcoded 5' primer and a J-beta primer mix, a second PCR proceeded for about 6 to 12 cycles. TCRdb called the 5' RACE reads again in MiXCR, with one record for every CDR3 protein. The sample lists about 1.4 million distinct CDR3 sequences, approximately 59% seen once, with over 5.5% in the top ten. Per individual sample, total RNA of at least 5.5 micrograms was extracted. This CDR3 is built from 15 residues. CDR1 and CDR2 (germline): DFQATT, SNEGSKA (reference sequence). Trimming took 0 bases from V and 4 from J; bases not matched to a gene: 8. Comments on this clonotype: Its matching antigen is unknown.

The sample was blood. The sequence was obtained from a man aged 18 to 29 in good health. J is TRBJ2-7 and V is TRBV20-1; 8 bases are a match to TRBD2. CDR3 in amino acids: CSAREAAGGPYEQYF. CDR3 nucleotides: TGCAGTGCTAGAGAGGCCGCGGGAGGACCGTACGAGCAGTACTTC.